This entry lists 30 T cell receptor beta chains sequenced from one sample in a study of cytomegalovirus exposure and HLA in healthy donors. The PCR contained 60 Vbeta and 13 Jbeta primers. TCRdb's copy holds only in-frame clones and misses some; the assay was immunoSEQ multiplex PCR. The profile shows about 160,000 clones, 60% to 85% of them singletons. The sample was PBMCs. These receptors were collected from a man aged 45-60 years in good health and CMV-seropositive.

This clone turned up a few times. The genes are TRBV5-6 and TRBJ1-2, with TRBD1 identical over 11 bases. The V gene's germline CDR1 is SGHDT and CDR2 YYEEEE. The CDR3 length is 16 residues. The ends lost 4 bases at V and 4 bases at J; junction bases unmatched: 9. Here the CDR3 DNA reads TGTGCCAGCAGCAGGCCGGGACAGGGGGATTTCTATGGCTACACCTTC. Translation: CASSRPGQGDFYGYTF.

V gene TRBV11-2 combines with J gene TRBJ2-5, with TRBD1 identical over 8 bases. This CDR3 comprises 16 residues. V dropped 5 bases and J dropped 0; count of bases not matched to a gene: 8. The V gene's germline CDR1 is SGHAT and CDR2 FQNNGV. CDR3 bases: TGTGCCAGCAGCCCGACAGGGGCGCCGTACCAAGAGACCCAGTACTTC. This encodes CASSPTGAPYQETQYF. Drawing the rest from reference TRBV11-2 and TRBJ2-5, the complete variable domain is EAGVAQSPRYKIIEKRQSVAFWCNPISGHATLYWYQQILGQGPKLLIQFQNNGVVDDSQLPKDRFSAERLKGVDSTLKIQPAKLEDSAVYLCASSPTGAPYQETQYFGPGTRLLVL.

There are a few counts of this clone. In DNA form, the CDR3 reads TGCGCCAGCAGCCTCCAAAGACTAGCGGACATCAGGAATGAGCAGTTCTTC. It is translated as CASSLQRLADIRNEQFF. V is TRBV4-1 and J is TRBJ2-1, with TRBD2 matching 9 bases. The germline CDR1 and CDR2 sequences are MGHRA and YSYEKL. This CDR3 spans 17 amino acids. With V trimmed by 4 bases and J by 7 bases, 14 bases remained unmatched.

This clone appeared once. J is TRBJ2-5 and V is TRBV20-1; 7 bases map to TRBD2. The CDR3 is made up of 11 amino acids. Germline loops: CDR1 DFQATT, CDR2 SNEGSKA (reference sequence). With V trimmed by 7 bases and J by 3 bases, 2 bases remained unmatched. CDR3 coding DNA: TGCAGTGTCAGCGGGAAAGAGACCCAGTACTTC. This encodes CSVSGKETQYF.

The CDR3 DNA reads TGTGCCAGCAGGGTCCCTAGCGGCACAGATACGCAGTATTTT. Residues: CASRVPSGTDTQYF. This sequence joins TRBV7-9 and TRBJ2-3; maybe TRBD2 (6 bases). V was cut by 6 bases and J by 1 base, with 11 bases left in between. Germline-derived CDR1 and CDR2 are SEHNR and FQNEAQ (reference sequence). The CDR3 has 14 residues.

V is TRBV11-2 and J is TRBJ2-1, with TRBD2 as a possible D gene (5 bases). The CDR3 runs to 17 residues. Per the germline V gene, CDR1 is SGHAT and CDR2 is FQNNGV. The ends were cut back, 5 bases at V and 2 bases at J, with 19 bases in the middle. CDR3 in DNA: TGTGCCAGCAGCCCCTTACTAACTAGTGGGGCCTACAATGAGCAGTTCTTC. This gives the protein CASSPLLTSGAYNEQFF.

The chain combines TRBV4-2 with TRBJ2-5, with D possibly being TRBD2 (7 bases). Trimming took 2 bases from V and 4 from J, leaving 20 bases between them. This CDR3 comprises 17 residues. Germline values: CDR1 LGHNA, CDR2 YNFKEQ. CDR3 sequence reads: CASSQPTSGGRGETQYF. As DNA, the CDR3 is TGTGCCAGCAGCCAACCAACCTCGGGGGGCCGGGGAGAGACCCAGTACTTC.

The J gene is TRBJ2-3, the V gene TRBV6-1, with TRBD1 matching 9 bases. Germline V gene sequence: CDR1 MNHNS, CDR2 SASEGT. The CDR3 is 16 residues long. V dropped 4 bases and J dropped 3; count of bases not matched to a gene: 8. CDR3 sequence: CASSAKPGQGTDTQYF. CDR3 DNA: TGTGCCAGCAGTGCAAAACCGGGACAGGGAACAGATACGCAGTATTTT.

V usage is TRBV15 and J usage is TRBJ2-3; TRBD2 aligns across 11 bases. V was pared by 4 bases and J by 0 bases, with 3 bases of the junction left unmatched. Germline assignment: CDR1 LNHNV and CDR2 YYDKDF (reference sequence). The CDR3 is 16 amino acids. CDR3 in amino acids: CATSIPSGRSTDTQYF. Written as DNA, the CDR3 is TGTGCCACCAGCATTCCTAGCGGGAGGAGCACAGATACGCAGTATTTT.

CDR3 residues: CASSLGGGSNQPQHF. The CDR3 DNA is TGTGCCAGCAGTTTAGGCGGGGGTAGCAATCAGCCCCAGCATTTT. The chain links TRBV28 to TRBJ1-5; tentatively, D is TRBD1 (5 bases). The CDR3 is 15 amino acids. Germline V lookup: CDR1 MDHEN, CDR2 SYDVKM. Trimming stripped 2 bases from V and 0 bases from J, with 8 bases between.

This sequence joins TRBV6-6 and TRBJ1-1; D not certain. CDR3 size: 13 residues. Germline V CDR1 and CDR2: MNHNY, SVGAGI (reference sequence). V lost 6 bases and J 1 base, leaving 9 bases between the germline ends. DNA for the CDR3: TGTGCCAGCAGGGAGACGGAGAACACTGAAGCTTTCTTT. Its translation: CASRETENTEAFF.

The rearrangement links TRBV27 to TRBJ2-3, with 10 bases fitting TRBD2. The ends lost 2 bases at V and 5 bases at J; junction bases unmatched: 4. From germline, CDR1 is MNHEY and CDR2 SMNVEV (reference sequence). This CDR3 spans 15 amino acids. CDR3 coding DNA: TGTGCCAGCAGTTTAGAGGAGCGGGGGGGAGATACGCAGTATTTT. Its translation is CASSLEERGGDTQYF.

Only a few counts were recorded for this clone. The J gene is TRBJ2-1, the V gene TRBV11-3, with 10 bases matching TRBD1. The CDR3 runs to 15 residues. The germline gives CDR1 SGHNT, CDR2 YENEEA. V dropped 4 bases and J dropped 8; count of bases not matched to a gene: 8. CDR3 in amino acids: CASSSGQGGTHEQFF. The DNA for the CDR3 is TGTGCCAGCAGCTCCGGACAGGGGGGGACTCATGAGCAGTTCTTC.

The chain is built from TRBV7-9 and TRBJ2-1, with 9 nucleotides matching TRBD2. The CDR3 extends over 18 amino acids. The J segment lost 4 bases and the V segment lost 5 bases, leaving 15 bases of the junction unmatched. Per germline, CDR1 SEHNR and CDR2 FQNEAQ (reference sequence). The CDR3 coding sequence is TGTGCCAGCAGCCCCCGTGTTGTTTCTAGCGGGATATACAATGAGCAGTTCTTC. Amino acid sequence: CASSPRVVSSGIYNEQFF.

This chain uses TRBV5-4 with TRBJ2-1, with D perhaps TRBD1 (5 bases). V gave up 4 bases and J gave up 6 bases, with 11 bases separating them. This CDR3 comprises 13 residues. CDR1 is SGHNT and CDR2 is YYREEE in the germline V gene (reference sequence). The CDR3 spells CASSTQEFNEQFF. CDR3 bases: TGTGCCAGCAGCACACAGGAGTTCAATGAGCAGTTCTTC. The whole variable domain, filled in from reference TRBV5-4 and TRBJ2-1, reads ETGVTQSPTHLIKTRGQQVTLRCSSQSGHNTVSWYQQALGQGPQFIFQYYREEENGRGNFPPRFSGLQFPNYSSELNVNALELDDSALYLCASSTQEFNEQFFGPGTRLTVL.

The V call is TRBV28, the J call TRBJ1-2; a weak D match, TRBD1 (5 bases). The CDR3 consists of 16 residues. The V gene lost 6 bases and the J gene lost 4 bases, with 21 bases spanning the gap. Germline CDR1 is MDHEN and CDR2 is SYDVKM. In DNA form, the CDR3 reads TGTGCCAGCAGCGACAAGGGGCTTAGTCTTCGCTATGGCTACACCTTC. Translating gives CASSDKGLSLRYGYTF.

The chain joins TRBV4-1 to TRBJ1-6; no definite D call. CDR1 and CDR2 from the germline V gene are MGHRA and YSYEKL. The CDR3 extends over 14 amino acids. Trimming stripped 0 bases from V and 4 bases from J, with 4 bases between. CDR3 coding DNA: TGCGCCAGCAGCCAAGAAACATATAATTCACCCCTCCACTTT. Protein: CASSQETYNSPLHF.

This sequence joins TRBV6-1 and TRBJ1-5; a weak D match, TRBD1 (6 bases). Germline V CDR1 and CDR2: MNHNS, SASEGT. Between the trimmed V and J ends, which lost 4 bases and 5 bases, there was a span of 12 bases. This CDR3 comprises 14 residues. CDR3 DNA sequence: TGTGCCAGCAGTGGGTACAGGGCGGATCAGCCCCAGCATTTT. This sequence encodes CASSGYRADQPQHF.

This chain uses TRBV11-2 with TRBJ1-4; D is possibly TRBD1 (5 bases). Trimming took off 1 base at V and 3 bases at J, with 9 bases between the two ends. This CDR3 is 15 amino acids long. CDR1 SGHAT and CDR2 FQNNGV come from the germline V gene. CDR3 DNA sequence: TGTGCCAGCAGCTTAGGCAGGGTTTCTAATGAAAAACTGTTTTTT. The encoded protein is CASSLGRVSNEKLFF. The variable domain in full, with the rest retrieved from reference TRBV11-2 and TRBJ1-4, is EAGVAQSPRYKIIEKRQSVAFWCNPISGHATLYWYQQILGQGPKLLIQFQNNGVVDDSQLPKDRFSAERLKGVDSTLKIQPAKLEDSAVYLCASSLGRVSNEKLFFGSGTQLSVL.

Comment on this clone: The sample carries other DNA sequences with the same CDR3. This sequence joins TRBV5-1 and TRBJ1-1; possible D gene TRBD1, 5 bases. In germline, CDR1 is SGHRS, CDR2 YFSETQ. This CDR3 contains 13 residues. V lost 2 bases and J 5 bases, leaving 10 bases between the germline ends. The CDR3 sequence: CASSFGGGTEAFF. The DNA for the CDR3 is TGCGCCAGCAGCTTTGGTGGGGGGACTGAAGCTTTCTTT.

V and J are TRBV7-2 and TRBJ2-5, with no clear D. The V gene lost 6 bases and the J gene lost 1 base, with 15 bases spanning the gap. This CDR3 is built from 15 residues. In germline, CDR1 is SGHTA, CDR2 FQGNSA. CDR3 sequence reads: CASRRDGQFQETQYF. The CDR3, as DNA: TGTGCCAGCAGACGTGATGGGCAATTCCAAGAGACCCAGTACTTC.

V is TRBV28 and J is TRBJ1-6; TRBD1 might be the D (5 bases). The germline V gene encodes CDR1 MDHEN and CDR2 SYDVKM. CDR3 size: 14 residues. With 3 bases removed from V and 12 bases from J, the gap between germline ends came to 15 bases. The CDR3 spells CASSFLGRGVPLHF. The CDR3 region has the DNA TGTGCCAGCAGTTTTCTGGGGAGGGGAGTACCCCTCCACTTT. The full variable domain, in which reference TRBV28 and TRBJ1-6 provide the parts outside the CDR3, is DVKVTQSSRYLVKRTGEKVFLECVQDMDHENMFWYRQDPGLGLRLIYFSYDVKMKEKGDIPEGYSVSREKKERFSLILESASTNQTSMYLCASSFLGRGVPLHFGNGTRLTVT.

The CDR3 nucleotides are TGTGCCAGCAGCCAAGATTTAGTGAACACTGAAGCTTTCTTT. Translating gives CASSQDLVNTEAFF. The chain combines TRBV4-2 with TRBJ1-1; D gene unclear. The CDR3 totals 14 residues. Germline lookup yields CDR1 LGHNA and CDR2 YNFKEQ. Trimming cost V 0 bases and J 0 bases, with 5 bases left between them.

The rearrangement joins TRBV15 to TRBJ2-3; TRBD1 matches 8 bases. In germline, CDR1 is LNHNV, CDR2 YYDKDF (reference sequence). The V and J ends lost 0 bases and 2 bases, in that order; junction bases with no gene match: 7. CDR3 length: 17 amino acids. The CDR3 protein is CATSREQGAVFTDTQYF. The CDR3 DNA reads TGTGCCACCAGCAGAGAGCAGGGGGCCGTTTTCACAGATACGCAGTATTTT.

This clone was observed a few times. This chain links TRBV4-2 with TRBJ2-1; 7 nucleotides agree with TRBD2. In germline, CDR1 is LGHNA, CDR2 YNFKEQ. J lost 7 bases, V lost 0 bases, and 6 bases had no gene match. This CDR3 is built from 15 residues. CDR3 amino acids: CASSQEEGGPNEQFF. The CDR3 DNA follows: TGTGCCAGCAGCCAAGAAGAGGGAGGGCCGAATGAGCAGTTCTTC.

The chain joins TRBV19 to TRBJ2-3; no firm D call. CDR1 LNHDA and CDR2 SQIVND come from the germline V gene (reference sequence). V dropped 7 bases and J dropped 1 base, with 6 bases sitting between them. CDR3 length equals 12 residues. CDR3 residues: CASNRGTDTQYF. The CDR3 DNA sequence: TGTGCCAGTAATCGGGGCACAGATACGCAGTATTTT.

A few counts support this clone. The chain employs TRBV7-9 and TRBJ1-6; the D is unclear. V was shortened by 1 base and J by 8 bases, with 6 bases between the two germline ends. Germline CDR1 and CDR2: SEHNR and FQNEAQ (reference sequence). CDR3 length equals 13 residues. Here the CDR3 DNA reads TGTGCCAGCAGCTTAGACGGGGATTCACCCCTCCACTTT. Translated: CASSLDGDSPLHF.

V is TRBV5-1 and J is TRBJ1-1; D remains unclear. The V end lost 3 bases, the J end lost 1 base, and 13 bases lay between the germline ends. Germline CDR1 SGHRS, CDR2 YFSETQ. The CDR3 has 15 residues. CDR3 region: CASSSTLGRNTEAFF. CDR3 DNA sequence: TGCGCCAGCAGCTCCACCTTGGGCAGGAACACTGAAGCTTTCTTT.

The V and J genes are TRBV11-2 and TRBJ1-6, with 8 bases matching TRBD1. The CDR3 runs 14 residues. The germline V gene encodes CDR1 SGHAT and CDR2 FQNNGV. The junction had 1 base not matched to a gene; V was cut back by 4 bases and J by 5 bases. The CDR3: CASSWDRNNSPLHF. The CDR3, as DNA: TGTGCCAGCAGCTGGGACAGGAATAATTCACCCCTCCACTTT.

The chain employs TRBV6-5 and TRBJ2-3; TRBD2 aligns across 9 bases. Trimming took 0 bases from V and 3 from J; bases not matched to a gene: 4. Germline CDR1 reads MNHEY; CDR2 reads SVGAGI. The CDR3 is 16 amino acids. The CDR3 region is CASSYSGTSYTDTQYF. DNA of the CDR3: TGTGCCAGCAGTTACTCGGGGACTAGCTATACAGATACGCAGTATTTT.